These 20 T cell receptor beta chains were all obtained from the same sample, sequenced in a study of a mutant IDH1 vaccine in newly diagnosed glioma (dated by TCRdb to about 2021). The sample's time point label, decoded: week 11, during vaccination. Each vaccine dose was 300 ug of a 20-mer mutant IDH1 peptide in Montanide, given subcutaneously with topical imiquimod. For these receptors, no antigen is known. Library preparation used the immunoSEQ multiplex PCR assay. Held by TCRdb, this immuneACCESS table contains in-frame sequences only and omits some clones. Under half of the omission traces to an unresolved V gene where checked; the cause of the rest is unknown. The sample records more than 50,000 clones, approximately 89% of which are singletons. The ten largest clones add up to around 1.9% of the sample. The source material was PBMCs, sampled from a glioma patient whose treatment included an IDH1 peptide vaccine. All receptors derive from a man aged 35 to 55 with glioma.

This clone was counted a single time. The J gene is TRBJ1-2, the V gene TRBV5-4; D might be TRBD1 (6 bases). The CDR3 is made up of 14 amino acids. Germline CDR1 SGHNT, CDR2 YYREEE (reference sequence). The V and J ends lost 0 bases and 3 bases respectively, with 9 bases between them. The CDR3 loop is CASSLGYRDYGYTF. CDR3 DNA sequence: TGTGCCAGCAGCTTGGGGTACAGGGACTATGGCTACACCTTC.

Here the CDR3 reads CASSQGPVGALSYNEQFF. The CDR3, as DNA: TGCGCCAGCAGCCAAGGACCAGTGGGGGCCCTTTCCTACAATGAGCAGTTCTTC. The chain joins TRBV4-1 to TRBJ2-1; a possible D gene is TRBD1 (6 bases). Germline V gene sequence: CDR1 MGHRA, CDR2 YSYEKL. V was clipped by 1 base and J by 1 base, with 17 bases between them. This CDR3 contains 18 residues.

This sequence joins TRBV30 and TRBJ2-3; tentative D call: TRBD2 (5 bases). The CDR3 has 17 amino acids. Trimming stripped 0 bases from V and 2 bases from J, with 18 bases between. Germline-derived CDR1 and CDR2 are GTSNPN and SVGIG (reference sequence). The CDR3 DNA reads TGTGCCTGGAGTGTACTAGGGAACAGTTTATTCACAGATACGCAGTATTTT. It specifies CAWSVLGNSLFTDTQYF.

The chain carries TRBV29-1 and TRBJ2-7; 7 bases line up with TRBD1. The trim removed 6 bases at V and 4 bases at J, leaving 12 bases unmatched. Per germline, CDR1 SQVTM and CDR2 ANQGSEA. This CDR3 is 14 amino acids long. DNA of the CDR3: TGCAGCGTCGCTCAGGGGGACCCATCTTACGAGCAGTACTTC. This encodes CSVAQGDPSYEQYF.

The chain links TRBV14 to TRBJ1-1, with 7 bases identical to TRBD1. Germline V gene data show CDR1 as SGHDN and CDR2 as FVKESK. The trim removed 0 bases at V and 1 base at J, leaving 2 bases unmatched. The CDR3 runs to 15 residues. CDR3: CASSQERGPNTEAFF. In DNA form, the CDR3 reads TGTGCCAGCAGCCAAGAAAGGGGGCCGAACACTGAAGCTTTCTTT.

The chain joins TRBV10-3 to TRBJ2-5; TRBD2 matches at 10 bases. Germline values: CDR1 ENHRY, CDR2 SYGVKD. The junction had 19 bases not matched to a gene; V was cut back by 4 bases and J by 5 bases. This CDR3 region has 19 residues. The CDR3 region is CAISARTSGIPQRQETQYF. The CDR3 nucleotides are TGTGCCATCAGTGCCAGGACTAGCGGAATACCCCAAAGGCAGGAGACCCAGTACTTC.

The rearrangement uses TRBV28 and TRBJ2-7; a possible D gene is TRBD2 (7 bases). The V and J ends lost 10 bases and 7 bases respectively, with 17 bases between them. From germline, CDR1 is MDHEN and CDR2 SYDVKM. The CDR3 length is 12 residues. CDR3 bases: TGTGCCACCCCTGCGGGGGCCGATGAGCAGTACGTC. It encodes CATPAGADEQYV.

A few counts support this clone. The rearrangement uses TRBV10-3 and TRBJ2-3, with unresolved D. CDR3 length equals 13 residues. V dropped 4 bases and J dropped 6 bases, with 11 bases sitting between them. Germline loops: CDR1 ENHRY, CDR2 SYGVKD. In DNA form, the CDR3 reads TGTGCCATCAGTGGGGTTAGTGCGGATACGCAGTATTTT. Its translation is CAISGVSADTQYF.

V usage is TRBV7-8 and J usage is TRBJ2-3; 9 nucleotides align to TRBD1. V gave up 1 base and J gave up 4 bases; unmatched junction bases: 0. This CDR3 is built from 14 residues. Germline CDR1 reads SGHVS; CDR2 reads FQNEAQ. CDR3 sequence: CASSLGQGADTQYF. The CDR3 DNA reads TGTGCCAGCAGCTTAGGACAGGGGGCAGATACGCAGTATTTT.

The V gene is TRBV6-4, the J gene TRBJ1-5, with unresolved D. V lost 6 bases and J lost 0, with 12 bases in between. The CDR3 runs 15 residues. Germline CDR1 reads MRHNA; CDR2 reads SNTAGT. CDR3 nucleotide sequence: TGTGCCAGCAGCGACGCGTTTGGTAGCAATCAGCCCCAGCATTTT. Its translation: CASSDAFGSNQPQHF.

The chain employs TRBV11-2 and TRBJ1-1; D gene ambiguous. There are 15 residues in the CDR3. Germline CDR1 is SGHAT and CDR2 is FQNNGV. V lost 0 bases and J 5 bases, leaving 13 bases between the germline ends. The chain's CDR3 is CASSLESGRGTEAFF. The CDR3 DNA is TGTGCCAGCAGCTTAGAGTCCGGGCGAGGAACTGAAGCTTTCTTT. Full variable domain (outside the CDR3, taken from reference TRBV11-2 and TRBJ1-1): EAGVAQSPRYKIIEKRQSVAFWCNPISGHATLYWYQQILGQGPKLLIQFQNNGVVDDSQLPKDRFSAERLKGVDSTLKIQPAKLEDSAVYLCASSLESGRGTEAFFGQGTRLTVV.

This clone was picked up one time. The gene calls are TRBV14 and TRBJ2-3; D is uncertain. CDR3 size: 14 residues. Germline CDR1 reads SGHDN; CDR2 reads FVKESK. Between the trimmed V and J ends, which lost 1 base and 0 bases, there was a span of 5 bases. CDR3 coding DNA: TGTGCCAGCAGCCAAGGGGTCAGCACAGATACGCAGTATTTT. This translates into CASSQGVSTDTQYF.

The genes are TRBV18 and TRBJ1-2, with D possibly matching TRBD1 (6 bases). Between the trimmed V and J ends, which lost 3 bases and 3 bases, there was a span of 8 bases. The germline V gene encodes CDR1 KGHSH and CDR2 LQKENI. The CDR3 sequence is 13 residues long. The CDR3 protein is CASSPTGDYGYTF. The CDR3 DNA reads TGTGCCAGCTCACCGACAGGAGACTATGGCTACACCTTC.

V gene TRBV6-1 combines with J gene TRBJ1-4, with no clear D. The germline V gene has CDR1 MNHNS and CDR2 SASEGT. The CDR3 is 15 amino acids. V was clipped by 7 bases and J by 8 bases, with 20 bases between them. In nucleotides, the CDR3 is TGTGCCAGCACCGGAGACCGAGCATATAAAGAAAAACTGTTTTTT. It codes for CASTGDRAYKEKLFF.

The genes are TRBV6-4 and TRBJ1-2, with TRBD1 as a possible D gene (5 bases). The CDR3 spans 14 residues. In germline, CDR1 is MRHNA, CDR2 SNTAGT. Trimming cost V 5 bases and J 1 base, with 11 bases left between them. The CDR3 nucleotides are TGTGCCAGCAGTCTCGGACAAAGTAACTATGGCTACACCTTC. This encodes CASSLGQSNYGYTF.

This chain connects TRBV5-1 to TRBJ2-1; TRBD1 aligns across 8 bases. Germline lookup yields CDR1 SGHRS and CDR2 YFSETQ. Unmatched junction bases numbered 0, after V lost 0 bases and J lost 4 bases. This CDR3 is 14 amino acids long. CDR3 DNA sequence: TGCGCCAGCAGCTTGGGACAGGGGTACAATGAGCAGTTCTTC. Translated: CASSLGQGYNEQFF.

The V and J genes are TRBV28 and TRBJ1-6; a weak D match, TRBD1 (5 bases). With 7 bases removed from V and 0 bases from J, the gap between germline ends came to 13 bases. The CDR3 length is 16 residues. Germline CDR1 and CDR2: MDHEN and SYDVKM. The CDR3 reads CASNWTPSSYNSPLHF. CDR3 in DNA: TGTGCCAGCAACTGGACACCTAGCTCCTATAATTCACCCCTCCACTTT.

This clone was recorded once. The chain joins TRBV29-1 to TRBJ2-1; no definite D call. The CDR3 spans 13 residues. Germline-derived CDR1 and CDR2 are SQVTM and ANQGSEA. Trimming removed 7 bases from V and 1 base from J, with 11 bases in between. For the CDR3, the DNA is TGCAGCGGGGTGGATCAATCCTACAATGAGCAGTTCTTC. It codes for CSGVDQSYNEQFF.

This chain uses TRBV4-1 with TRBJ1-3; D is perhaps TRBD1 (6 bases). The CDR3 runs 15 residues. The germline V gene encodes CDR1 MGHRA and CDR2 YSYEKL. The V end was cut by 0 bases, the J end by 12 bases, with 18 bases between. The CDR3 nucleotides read TGCGCCAGCAGCCAAGAGGGGGGCTCGGGAGTAAACATATATTTT. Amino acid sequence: CASSQEGGSGVNIYF.

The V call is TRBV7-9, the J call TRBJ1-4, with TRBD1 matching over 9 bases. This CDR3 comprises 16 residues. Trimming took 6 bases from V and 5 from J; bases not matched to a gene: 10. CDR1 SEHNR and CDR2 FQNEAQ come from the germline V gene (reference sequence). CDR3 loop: CASRPASGTGNEKLFF. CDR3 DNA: TGTGCCAGCAGACCAGCCTCCGGGACAGGGAATGAAAAACTGTTTTTT.